The clone carrying this T cell receptor (beta chain) has more than one count but fewer than ten. Antigen: not known. This sample is drawn from a study of human T cells and chemical hapten exposure. Study observations and caveats: There was a positive correlation between PT1 expanded TCR counts and patch test score.

TCRdb independently ran MiXCR on the RACE reads; one entry per CDR3 protein. The profile shows more than 150,000 distinct CDR3 sequences, around 13% of them singletons. Between the trimmed V and J ends, which lost 4 bases and 8 bases, there was a span of 14 bases. The CDR3 is made up of 12 amino acids. From germline, CDR1 is SQVTM and CDR2 ANQGSEA. Stated time point: patch test 1, 2 weeks after DPC sensitization. Noted treatment: therapeutic diphenylcyclopropenone sensitization with weekly scalp DPC. V and J are TRBV29-1 and TRBJ1-2, with a tentative D call TRBD1 (5 bases). Sequences were derived from whole blood, sampled in connection with sensitization to the hapten diphenylcyclopropenone (DPC). The clonotype originates from a woman aged 25 to 39 with alopecia areata. Some clones in this sample may be carry-over from other donors' samples. The CDR3 nucleotides are TGCAGCGTTGTCCAGGGCACCGGGGGCTACACCTTC. The encoded protein is CSVVQGTGGYTF.